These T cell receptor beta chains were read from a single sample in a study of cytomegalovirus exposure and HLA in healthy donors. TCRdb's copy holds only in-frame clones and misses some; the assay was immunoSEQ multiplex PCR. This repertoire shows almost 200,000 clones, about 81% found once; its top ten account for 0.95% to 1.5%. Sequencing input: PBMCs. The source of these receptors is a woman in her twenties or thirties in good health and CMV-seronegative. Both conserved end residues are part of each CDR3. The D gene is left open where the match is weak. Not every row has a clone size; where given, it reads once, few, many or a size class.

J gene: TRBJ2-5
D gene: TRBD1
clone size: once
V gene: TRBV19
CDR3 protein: CASRGQGAKETQYF
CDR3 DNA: TGTGCCAGTAGGGGACAGGGGGCGAAAGAGACCCAGTACTTC

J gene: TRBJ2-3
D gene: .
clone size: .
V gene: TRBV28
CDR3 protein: CASSPHSIASLDTQYF
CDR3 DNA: TGTGCCAGCAGTCCCCACTCAATAGCGAGCTTGGATACGCAGTATTTT

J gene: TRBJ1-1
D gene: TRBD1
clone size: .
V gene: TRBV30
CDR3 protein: CAWSFSGGTEAFF
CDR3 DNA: TGTGCCTGGTCCTTTTCAGGGGGCACTGAAGCTTTCTTT

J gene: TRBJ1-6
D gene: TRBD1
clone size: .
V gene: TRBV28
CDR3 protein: CASSSNSGQGGGSPLHF
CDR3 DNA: TGTGCCAGCAGTTCAAACTCAGGACAGGGAGGAGGTTCACCCCTCCACTTT

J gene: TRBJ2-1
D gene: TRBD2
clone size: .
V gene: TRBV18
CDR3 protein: CASSPSGSPYNEQFF
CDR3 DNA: TGTGCCAGCTCACCCAGCGGGAGTCCCTACAATGAGCAGTTCTTC

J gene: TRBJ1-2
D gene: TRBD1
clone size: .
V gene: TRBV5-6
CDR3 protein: CASSLGPGTGVYGYTF
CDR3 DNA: TGTGCCAGCAGCTTGGGTCCCGGGACAGGGGTCTATGGCTACACCTTC

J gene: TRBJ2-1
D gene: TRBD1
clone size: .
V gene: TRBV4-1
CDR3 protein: CASSPKSPGQGRREMNEQFF
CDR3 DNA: TGCGCCAGCAGCCCGAAAAGCCCGGGACAGGGTAGGAGGGAGATGAATGAGCAGTTCTTC

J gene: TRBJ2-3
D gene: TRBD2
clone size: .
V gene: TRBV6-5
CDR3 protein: CASTDSGRPGDTQYF
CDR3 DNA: TGTGCCAGCACCGACAGCGGGAGGCCGGGAGATACGCAGTATTTT

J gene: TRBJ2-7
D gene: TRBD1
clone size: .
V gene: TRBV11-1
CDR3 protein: CASSSGQGFEQYF
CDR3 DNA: TGTGCCAGCAGCTCGGGACAGGGTTTCGAGCAGTACTTC

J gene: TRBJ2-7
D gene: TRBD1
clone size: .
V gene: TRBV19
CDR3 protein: CASSYGTGGSEQYF
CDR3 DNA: TGTGCCAGTAGCTATGGGACAGGGGGCTCGGAGCAGTACTTC

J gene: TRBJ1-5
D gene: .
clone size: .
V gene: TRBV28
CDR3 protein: CAIGGTNQPQHF
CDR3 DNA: TGTGCCATTGGGGGGACTAATCAGCCCCAGCATTTT